The rows below give T cell receptor beta chains drawn from one sample of a study of blood T cell repertoires in COVID-19. Assay used: immunoSEQ multiplex PCR; TCRdb lists only in-frame clones, some missing. The repertoire holds about 340,000 clones, roughly 85% seen once, with around 4% in the top ten. The material sequenced was PBMCs or T cells enriched from blood (not recorded which). These receptors originate from a woman in her thirties or forties with acute COVID-19. CDR3s leave out the opening cysteine and the closing phenylalanine or tryptophan. Each record gives: V gene, J gene, CDR3 length, CDR3 protein.

V: TRBV6-5; J: TRBJ1-1; length: 10; CDR3: ASGWGHTEAF
V: TRBV7-2; J: TRBJ2-7; length: 13; CDR3: ASSLDGLAGSEQY
V: TRBV3-1/TRBV3-2; J: TRBJ1-2; length: 12; CDR3: ASSHFQTGGGYT
V: TRBV19; J: TRBJ1-5; length: 16; CDR3: ASSIVGGTGGLNQPQH
V: TRBV29-1; J: TRBJ2-7; length: 12; CDR3: SVVVRDNSYEQY
V: TRBV27; J: TRBJ1-2; length: 13; CDR3: ASRQTRTGGYGYT
V: TRBV24-1; J: TRBJ2-5; length: 12; CDR3: ATSDRTGRETQY
V: TRBV2; J: TRBJ1-3; length: 12; CDR3: ASNRDFSGNTIY
V: TRBV19; J: TRBJ1-5; length: 13; CDR3: ASSIRSGTNQPQH
V: TRBV5-6; J: TRBJ2-5; length: 13; CDR3: ASSLVTGRQETQY
V: TRBV7-9; J: TRBJ2-5; length: 15; CDR3: ASSAGTSGGAVETQY
V: TRBV2; J: TRBJ1-5; length: 13; CDR3: ASSVRGQSNQPQH
V: TRBV11-3; J: TRBJ2-5; length: 12; CDR3: ASSLGRGQETQY
V: TRBV15; J: TRBJ2-6; length: 17; CDR3: ATSRAPRQTPSGANVLT
V: TRBV7-9; J: TRBJ1-5; length: 14; CDR3: ASSGEQGTTNQPQH
V: TRBV6-5; J: TRBJ1-5; length: 13; CDR3: ASTGEPGSNQPQH
V: TRBV2; J: TRBJ1-4; length: 15; CDR3: ASSLQGARASGEKLF
V: TRBV18; J: TRBJ1-6; length: 12; CDR3: ASSLDRVGSPLH
V: TRBV27; J: TRBJ2-3; length: 15; CDR3: ASSHYGLAGGVNTQY
V: TRBV11-2; J: TRBJ2-5; length: 13; CDR3: ASSLSAGFGETQY
V: TRBV5-1; J: TRBJ2-1; length: 14; CDR3: ASTIMASGRRNEQF
V: TRBV11-1; J: TRBJ2-5; length: 12; CDR3: ASSRQGWGETQY
V: TRBV6-6; J: TRBJ1-2; length: 11; CDR3: ASSPMVGRGYT
V: TRBV11-2; J: TRBJ2-3; length: 15; CDR3: ASSSSSQGMLTDTQY
V: TRBV19; J: TRBJ1-2; length: 13; CDR3: ASSMSFMGDYGYT
V: TRBV7-8; J: TRBJ2-1; length: 17; CDR3: ASSPGQGQGSVSYNEQF
V: TRBV2; J: TRBJ2-1; length: 12; CDR3: ASITGGGGNEQF
V: TRBV9; J: TRBJ2-2; length: 16; CDR3: ASSVAASGIRDTGELF
V: TRBV5-4; J: TRBJ1-4; length: 13; CDR3: ASSLRGVTNEKLF
V: TRBV4-1; J: TRBJ1-2; length: 15; CDR3: ASSHPMGQRLNYGYT
V: TRBV6-6; J: TRBJ2-7; length: 12; CDR3: ASSYRDSPPEQY
V: TRBV10-3; J: TRBJ1-6; length: 12; CDR3: AISEAGQNSPLH
V: TRBV27; J: TRBJ2-7; length: 13; CDR3: ASSPKLDNTYEQY
V: TRBV6-5; J: TRBJ1-6; length: 12; CDR3: ASRRTGNWSPLH
V: TRBV10-3; J: TRBJ2-1; length: 14; CDR3: AISELAGGLYNEQF
V: TRBV5-1; J: TRBJ1-1; length: 14; CDR3: ASSQTGGGSNTEAF